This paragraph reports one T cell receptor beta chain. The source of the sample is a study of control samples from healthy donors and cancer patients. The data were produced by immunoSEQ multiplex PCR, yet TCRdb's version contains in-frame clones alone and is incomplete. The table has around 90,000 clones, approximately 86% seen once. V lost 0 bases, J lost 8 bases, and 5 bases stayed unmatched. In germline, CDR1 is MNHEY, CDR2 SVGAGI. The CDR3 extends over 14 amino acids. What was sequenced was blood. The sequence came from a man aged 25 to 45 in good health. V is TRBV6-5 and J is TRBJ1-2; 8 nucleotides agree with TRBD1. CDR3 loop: CASSYSPTGEGYTF. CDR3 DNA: TGTGCCAGCAGTTACTCCCCGACAGGGGAGGGCTACACCTTC.